The 29 T cell receptor beta chains given below trace back to one sample, sequenced in a study of neurological immune-mediated disorders. TCRdb re-called the 5' RACE reads with MiXCR, one entry per CDR3 protein. The table lists about 46,000 distinct CDR3 sequences, around 2.9% of them singletons. Sequencing was performed on PBMCs. The receptor set was obtained from a woman aged 50 to 60 with multiple sclerosis.

This clonotype was seen repeatedly, ten times or more. CDR3 amino acids: CSARSREQYF. Written as DNA, the CDR3 is TGCAGTGCTAGGTCTCGAGAGCAGTACTTC. This chain joins TRBV20-1 and TRBJ2-7; D remains unclear. CDR1 and CDR2 (germline): DFQATT, SNEGSKA (reference sequence). The V gene lost 3 bases and the J gene lost 7 bases, with 7 bases spanning the gap. CDR3 length: 10 amino acids.

This clonotype was seen repeatedly, ten times or more. This chain uses TRBV7-6 with TRBJ2-2; 8 bases are shared with TRBD2. V lost 3 bases and J lost 7; bases outside the gene matches: 4. The CDR3 totals 14 residues. Germline CDR1 SGHVS, CDR2 FNYEAQ. The CDR3 loop is CASSFSGTNGELFF. CDR3 DNA: TGTGCCAGCAGCTTTAGCGGGACTAACGGGGAGCTGTTTTTT.

This clonotype was seen repeatedly, ten times or more. The J gene is TRBJ2-5, the V gene TRBV3-1; a weak D match, TRBD1 (5 bases). V gave up 3 bases and J gave up 5 bases, with 16 bases separating them. The CDR3 is 15 residues long. Germline V gene data show CDR1 as LGHDT and CDR2 as YNNKEL (reference sequence). As DNA, the CDR3 is TGTGCCAGCAGCCAGAAGATCAGGGTCCGGGAGACCCAGTACTTC. This translates into CASSQKIRVRETQYF.

There are many counts of this clonotype. The chain is built from TRBV20-1 and TRBJ2-1; no clear D. V lost 0 bases and J 6 bases, leaving 9 bases between the germline ends. CDR3 length: 13 residues. CDR1 is DFQATT and CDR2 is SNEGSKA in the germline V gene (reference sequence). CDR3 bases: TGCAGTGCTAGAGATTTCTCCAGCAATGAGCAGTTCTTC. Translated, it gives CSARDFSSNEQFF.

The sample holds many counts of this clonotype. The chain is built from TRBV20-1 and TRBJ1-5, with unresolved D. The V gene's germline CDR1 is DFQATT and CDR2 SNEGSKA (reference sequence). Trimming stripped 6 bases from V and 2 bases from J, with 26 bases between. This CDR3 has 18 residues. The CDR3 spells CSARPTAGSLRGNQPQHF. The CDR3 DNA is TGCAGTGCCCGTCCTACGGCAGGTAGTTTGAGAGGCAATCAGCCCCAGCATTTT.

The sample holds many counts of this clonotype. The V and J genes are TRBV5-6 and TRBJ1-5; D may be TRBD1 (5 bases). Germline V gene data show CDR1 as SGHDT and CDR2 as YYEEEE. V was clipped by 4 bases and J by 6 bases, with 20 bases between them. The CDR3 has 16 amino acids. The CDR3 DNA reads as TGTGCCAGCAGCCACCGCTTCGGGGGTGCGGGTCAGCCCCAGCATTTT. Protein product: CASSHRFGGAGQPQHF. The whole variable domain, filled in from reference TRBV5-6 and TRBJ1-5, reads DAGVTQSPTHLIKTRGQQVTLRCSPKSGHDTVSWYQQALGQGPQFIFQYYEEEERQRGNFPDRFSGHQFPNYSSELNVNALLLGDSALYLCASSHRFGGAGQPQHFGDGTRLSIL.

The sample holds many counts of this clonotype. The J gene is TRBJ2-5, the V gene TRBV12-3 or TRBV12-4; possibly TRBD2 for D (6 bases). Trimming shortened V by 6 bases and J by 5 bases, and 16 bases separated the two germline ends. The CDR3 extends over 14 amino acids. This CDR3 is CASSPTRLWETQYF. For the CDR3, the DNA is TGTGCCAGCAGCCCGACTAGGCTCTGGGAGACCCAGTACTTC.

This clonotype was seen ten or more times. V usage is TRBV20-1 and J usage is TRBJ2-3; 12 positions match TRBD2. Per germline, CDR1 DFQATT and CDR2 SNEGSKA (reference sequence). Trimming removed 5 bases from V and 5 bases from J; junction bases left unmatched: 2. The CDR3 contains 13 residues. The CDR3 reads CSAWTSGVDTQYF. The CDR3 bases are TGCAGTGCTTGGACTAGCGGGGTAGATACGCAGTATTTT.

Many counts were recorded for this clonotype. The chain joins TRBV18 to TRBJ2-5; D is undetermined. V lost 0 bases, J lost 2 bases, and 7 bases lay in between. Per the germline V gene, CDR1 is KGHSH and CDR2 is LQKENI. This CDR3 region has 14 residues. CDR3 bases: TGTGCCAGCTCACCACCCGGGCTGCAAGAGACCCAGTACTTC. It codes for CASSPPGLQETQYF. Combining the CDR3 with reference TRBV18 and TRBJ2-5 gives the whole variable domain NAGVMQNPRHLVRRRGQEARLRCSPMKGHSHVYWYRQLPEEGLKFMVYLQKENIIDESGMPKERFSAEFPKEGPSILRIQQVVRGDSAAYFCASSPPGLQETQYFGPGTRLLVL.

This clonotype was recorded many times. This rearrangement joins TRBV29-1 to TRBJ2-7; D gene ambiguous. Germline lookup yields CDR1 SQVTM and CDR2 ANQGSEA. Between the trimmed V and J ends, which lost 4 bases and 6 bases, there was a span of 13 bases. CDR3 length: 12 residues. CDR3 amino acids: CSVGLGSSEQYF. CDR3 sequence (DNA): TGCAGCGTTGGTCTGGGATCGAGCGAGCAGTACTTC.

This clonotype has at least ten counts. V is TRBV11-2 and J is TRBJ2-3, with D unclear. CDR1 and CDR2 (germline): SGHAT, FQNNGV. The length of the CDR3 is 15 residues. The V end was cut by 2 bases, the J end by 1 base, with 10 bases between. CDR3 region: CASSLRSSGTDTQYF. CDR3 in DNA: TGTGCCAGCAGCTTACGATCTTCGGGCACAGATACGCAGTATTTT.

This clonotype showed up many times. V is TRBV12-3 or TRBV12-4 and J is TRBJ1-1; D is perhaps TRBD1 (6 bases). V was clipped by 2 bases and J by 8 bases, with 18 bases between them. This CDR3 has 15 residues. The CDR3 spells CASSLRGGARIEAFF. The CDR3 DNA reads as TGTGCCAGCAGTTTACGAGGGGGGGCGAGGATCGAAGCTTTCTTT.

Many counts were recorded for this clonotype. The chain couples TRBV10-1 to TRBJ2-2; no firm D call. V lost 3 bases and J 1 base, leaving 9 bases between the germline ends. This CDR3 has 15 residues. The germline gives CDR1 WNHNN, CDR2 SYGVQD (reference sequence). DNA for the CDR3: TGCGCCAGCAGTGATATGAGACAGAACACCGGGGAGCTGTTTTTT. This encodes CASSDMRQNTGELFF.

This clonotype was detected many times. V and J are TRBV20-1 and TRBJ2-1; D possibly uses TRBD1 or TRBD2 (8 bases each). CDR1 is DFQATT and CDR2 is SNEGSKA in the germline V gene (reference sequence). The V end lost 0 bases, the J end lost 0 bases, and 30 bases lay between the germline ends. The CDR3 loop spans 22 amino acids. The CDR3 protein is CSARDLGRAGGVSGSSYNEQFF. The CDR3 DNA reads as TGCAGTGCTAGAGATCTAGGGAGGGCAGGGGGCGTGAGCGGGAGCTCCTACAATGAGCAGTTCTTC.

This clonotype came up many times. The CDR3 sequence is CASSLRPAYEQYF. In DNA form, the CDR3 reads TGTGCCAGCAGCCTAAGACCTGCCTACGAGCAGTACTTC. V is TRBV7-2 and J is TRBJ2-7; D is uncertain. Trimming took 5 bases from V and 2 from J, leaving 10 bases between them. There are 13 residues in the CDR3. Germline V gene data show CDR1 as SGHTA and CDR2 as FQGNSA.

This clonotype has ten or more counts. The chain combines TRBV27 with TRBJ1-1; the match to TRBD1 covers 10 bases. Germline loops: CDR1 MNHEY, CDR2 SMNVEV (reference sequence). The CDR3 has 14 amino acids. Losses at the gene ends were 5 bases for V and 8 bases for J; bases not matched to a gene: 8. The CDR3 DNA follows: TGTGCCAGCAGTCCACTGACAGGGGGCGAGGAAGCTTTCTTT. This translates into CASSPLTGGEEAFF.

This clonotype occurred many times. J is TRBJ2-2 and V is TRBV11-1; TRBD2 matches at 13 bases. The CDR3 is 18 residues long. CDR1 is SGHAT, CDR2 FQDESV, per germline (reference sequence). The V and J ends lost 5 bases and 7 bases, in that order; junction bases with no gene match: 13. Here the CDR3 reads CASSRASGLAGVFGELFF. Here the CDR3 DNA reads TGTGCCAGCAGCCGAGCTTCCGGACTAGCGGGAGTTTTCGGGGAGCTGTTTTTT.

This clonotype was picked up many times. Its ends do not fully match the called genes, so a read error is possible. This chain connects TRBV6-6 to TRBJ1-4; D is possibly TRBD1 (6 bases). CDR1 is MNHNY, CDR2 SVGAGI, per germline (reference sequence). CDR3 length: 11 amino acids. CDR3 protein: CASSSETGKSF. The CDR3 DNA follows: TGTGCCAGCAGTTCTGAGACAGGAAAGAGTTTT.

Remarks on this clonotype: Just one base apart from a much larger clone, this may be a read error. The chain has TRBV20-1 and TRBJ2-7; TRBD2 is a possible D gene (6 bases). Trimming removed 0 bases at V and 3 bases at J, with 15 bases between. The CDR3 runs 15 residues. Germline V CDR1 and CDR2: DFQATT, SNEGSKA (reference sequence). The DNA for the CDR3 is TGCAGTGCTAGAGATCAGAGGGGAGGTATCTACGAGCAGTACTTC. This encodes CSARDQRGGIYEQYF.

This clonotype was detected ten times or more. This rearrangement joins TRBV5-1 to TRBJ2-2; TRBD2 matches 13 bases. Germline assignment: CDR1 SGHRS and CDR2 YFSETQ. Unmatched junction bases numbered 3, after V lost 4 bases and J lost 3 bases. The CDR3 covers 16 residues. The CDR3 loop reads CASSLGLAGDTGELFF. CDR3 coding DNA: TGCGCCAGCAGCCTAGGACTAGCGGGGGACACCGGGGAGCTGTTTTTT.

This clonotype was detected many times. The rearrangement joins TRBV20-1 to TRBJ1-3; 7 bases match TRBD1. The CDR3 covers 17 residues. Unmatched junction bases numbered 9, after V lost 0 bases and J lost 1 base. Germline CDR1 reads DFQATT; CDR2 reads SNEGSKA (reference sequence). The CDR3 sequence: CSARDVAGGVSGNTIYF. The CDR3 DNA reads as TGCAGTGCTAGAGATGTTGCAGGGGGTGTTTCTGGAAACACCATATATTTT.

Ten or more counts support this clonotype. This sequence joins TRBV7-2 and TRBJ2-1; 12 bases fit TRBD2. With V trimmed by 4 bases and J by 2 bases, 3 bases remained unmatched. CDR3 length: 16 amino acids. Germline V gene lookup returns CDR1 SGHTA and CDR2 FQGNSA. The DNA of the CDR3 is TGTGCCAGCAGCTGGACTAGCGGGAAAACCTACAATGAGCAGTTCTTC. Protein sequence: CASSWTSGKTYNEQFF.

This clonotype occurred many times. The chain has TRBV20-1 and TRBJ1-5, with 9 bases identical to TRBD1. There are 15 residues in the CDR3. Germline CDR1 DFQATT, CDR2 SNEGSKA (reference sequence). V dropped 6 bases and J dropped 1; count of bases not matched to a gene: 7. The CDR3: CSAQQGAGSNQPQHF. The CDR3 bases are TGCAGTGCGCAACAGGGGGCCGGGAGCAATCAGCCCCAGCATTTT.

Many counts were recorded for this clonotype. The rearrangement uses TRBV28 and TRBJ2-1, with 12 positions matching TRBD2. Germline CDR1 MDHEN, CDR2 SYDVKM. After removal of 3 bases from V and 9 bases from J, the junction contained 3 bases not matched to a gene. The CDR3 is 14 residues long. The CDR3 DNA is TGTGCCAGCAGTTTCCCGGGACTAGCGGGTGAGCAGTTCTTC. This translates into CASSFPGLAGEQFF.

In its sample, this clonotype was seen many times. The chain employs TRBV3-1 and TRBJ2-3; D assignment may be TRBD1 or TRBD2 (5 bases each). V was trimmed by 0 bases and J by 1 base, leaving 11 bases between them. Germline lookup yields CDR1 LGHDT and CDR2 YNNKEL (reference sequence). This CDR3 contains 16 residues. The CDR3 bases are TGTGCCAGCAGCCAAGACGACGTGGGGGGCACAGATACGCAGTATTTT. Its protein is CASSQDDVGGTDTQYF.

This clonotype has ten or more counts. This rearrangement joins TRBV7-8 to TRBJ2-1; D unclear. Deletions cut 2 bases from V and 2 bases from J, with 4 bases between. Germline CDR1 is SGHVS and CDR2 is FQNEAQ. This CDR3 has 13 amino acids. This chain's CDR3 is CASSLSPYNEQFF. The DNA for the CDR3 is TGTGCCAGCAGCTTATCCCCCTACAATGAGCAGTTCTTC. Complete variable domain (other parts from reference TRBV7-8 and TRBJ2-1): GAGVSQSPRYKVAKRGQDVALRCDPISGHVSLFWYQQALGQGPEFLTYFQNEAQLDKSGLPSDRFFAERPEGSVSTLKIQRTQQEDSAVYLCASSLSPYNEQFFGPGTRLTVL.

The genes are TRBV6-1 and TRBJ2-7, with D perhaps TRBD1 or TRBD2 (6 bases each). The V gene's germline CDR1 is MNHNS and CDR2 SASEGT. The V and J ends lost 1 base and 6 bases respectively, with 13 bases between them. The CDR3 has 14 amino acids. CDR3 loop: CASSEGTGRPEQYV. The CDR3 region has the DNA TGTGCCAGCAGTGAAGGAACAGGGAGGCCCGAGCAGTACGTC.

This clonotype was counted only a few times. The chain links TRBV20-1 to TRBJ2-3, with D uncertain. Germline-derived CDR1 and CDR2 are DFQATT and SNEGSKA (reference sequence). Trimming took 6 bases from V and 5 from J, leaving 15 bases between them. The CDR3 spans 13 residues. The CDR3 reads CSAWSGPKDTQYF. In DNA form, the CDR3 reads TGCAGTGCCTGGTCAGGCCCGAAAGATACGCAGTATTTT.

Ten or more counts support this clonotype. This sequence joins TRBV6-5 and TRBJ2-5; TRBD2 is a possible D gene (7 bases). Trimming stripped 0 bases from V and 4 bases from J, with 12 bases between. The germline gives CDR1 MNHEY, CDR2 SVGAGI. This CDR3 is 15 amino acids long. CDR3: CASSYSTGGAETQYF. The DNA for the CDR3 is TGTGCCAGCAGTTACTCTACGGGGGGCGCAGAGACCCAGTACTTC.